The clone carrying this TCR beta chain was counted between two and nine times. Its antigen is unidentified. The entry originates in a study of T cells in Graves' hyperthyroidism and ophthalmopathy. Study results and caveats: The model forecast ophthalmopathy, anticipating it by a median roughly 6.5 months before onset. Most thyroid clonotypes expanded above 0.001 were also detected in blood.

The V end lost 4 bases, the J end lost 4 bases, and 13 bases lay between the germline ends. The CDR3 covers 14 residues. Amplified TCR beta CDR3 regions derived from RNA transcripts. A set of HTBI primers served as the primers for a first-round RT-PCR of the TCR CDR3. Via MiXCR, TCRdb re-called the multiplex PCR reads, giving one row per CDR3 protein. The data hold some 550,000 distinct CDR3 sequences, with less than 25% observed a single time. V is TRBV12-3 or TRBV12-4 and J is TRBJ1-2; no reliable D call. Sequencing was carried out using blood. The TCR comes from a man aged 18 to 29 with Graves' hyperthyroidism. CDR3 loop: CASSSRQVSYGYTF. The CDR3 DNA is TGTGCCAGCAGTTCCAGACAAGTATCCTATGGCTACACCTTC.